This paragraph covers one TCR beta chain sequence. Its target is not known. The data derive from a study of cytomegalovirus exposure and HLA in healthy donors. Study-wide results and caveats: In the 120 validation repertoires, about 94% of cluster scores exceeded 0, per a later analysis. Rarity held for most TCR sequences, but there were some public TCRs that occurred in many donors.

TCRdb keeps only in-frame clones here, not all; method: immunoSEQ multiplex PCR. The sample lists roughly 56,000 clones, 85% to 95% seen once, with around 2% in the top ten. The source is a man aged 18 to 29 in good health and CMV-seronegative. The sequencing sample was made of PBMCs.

CDR3: CASSLSQADEQYF. CDR3 bases: TGCGCCAGCAGCTTGAGCCAGGCCGACGAGCAGTACTTC. This chain joins TRBV5-1 and TRBJ2-7; the D is unclear. The CDR3 loop spans 13 amino acids. The V end lost 1 base, the J end lost 5 bases, and 10 bases lay between the germline ends. Germline lookup yields CDR1 SGHRS and CDR2 YFSETQ.